Shown below are 22 T cell receptor beta chains from a single sample sequenced in a study of cytomegalovirus exposure and HLA in healthy donors. PCR amplification relied on 60 Vbeta primers (plus 13 Jbeta primers). Some clones are missing from TCRdb's copy, which holds only in-frame ones; the method was immunoSEQ multiplex PCR. This table holds 230,000 or so clones, about nine tenths found once. The sequenced sample consisted of PBMCs. These receptors originate from a girl aged 2 to 10 in good health and CMV-seronegative.

The chain combines TRBV5-8 with TRBJ1-1; 8 bases are a match to TRBD1. The germline V gene has CDR1 SGHTS and CDR2 YDEGEE. The CDR3 covers 12 residues. Trimming removed 4 bases from V and 9 bases from J; junction bases left unmatched: 5. The CDR3 sequence: CASSPGTGKAFF. CDR3 in DNA: TGTGCCAGCAGCCCCGGGACAGGCAAAGCTTTCTTT.

CDR3 DNA: TGCGCCAGCAGCCAAGGGAGGCGGGGGGGCGCCGATACGCAGTATTTT. Translation: CASSQGRRGGADTQYF. The genes are TRBV4-1 and TRBJ2-3; TRBD2 aligns across 9 bases. V dropped 1 base and J dropped 6; count of bases not matched to a gene: 8. There are 16 residues in the CDR3. Germline values: CDR1 MGHRA, CDR2 YSYEKL.

The chain has TRBV27 and TRBJ1-2; TRBD1 matches 9 bases. Germline CDR1 is MNHEY and CDR2 is SMNVEV (reference sequence). This CDR3 has 16 amino acids. V dropped 5 bases and J dropped 7; count of bases not matched to a gene: 14. CDR3 in amino acids: CASSGTSGQGRVGYTF. The CDR3 DNA reads as TGTGCCAGCAGTGGGACCTCGGGACAGGGCCGTGTTGGCTACACCTTC.

CDR3 nucleotides: TGCGCCAGCAGCTTGGTTCCGGCAGGGATCAGAAACACTGAAGCTTTCTTT. Translating it yields CASSLVPAGIRNTEAFF. The genes are TRBV5-1 and TRBJ1-1; weak D call: TRBD1 (5 bases). In germline, CDR1 is SGHRS, CDR2 YFSETQ. The V and J ends lost 0 bases and 2 bases respectively, with 17 bases between them. The CDR3 is 17 residues long.

The genes are TRBV11-2 and TRBJ2-5; 10 positions match TRBD1. Germline CDR1 is SGHAT and CDR2 is FQNNGV. This CDR3 comprises 15 residues. J gave up 1 base and V 1 base, and 0 bases lay outside the gene matches. The CDR3, as DNA: TGTGCCAGCAGCTTAGGGGACAGGGGCCAAGAGACCCAGTACTTC. Translating gives CASSLGDRGQETQYF.

V gene TRBV27 combines with J gene TRBJ2-7, with D unresolved. The CDR3 has 14 amino acids. The ends were cut back, 5 bases at V and 4 bases at J, with 15 bases in the middle. Germline CDR1 reads MNHEY; CDR2 reads SMNVEV (reference sequence). This CDR3 reads CASSQQILDYEQYF. For the CDR3, the DNA is TGTGCCAGCAGTCAACAGATCCTCGATTACGAGCAGTACTTC.

The chain is built from TRBV4-2 and TRBJ2-7, with 8 positions matching TRBD1. Germline trimming cut 0 bases from V and 0 bases from J; bases unmatched to any gene: 4. Germline V gene lookup returns CDR1 LGHNA and CDR2 YNFKEQ. This CDR3 spans 16 amino acids. The CDR3: CASSQERTGPSYEQYF. CDR3 coding DNA: TGTGCCAGCAGCCAAGAAAGGACAGGGCCCTCCTACGAGCAGTACTTC.

DNA for the CDR3: TGTGCCAGCAGCCTAAACAGGGACAGTAGGTTCCACGAGCAGTACTTC. Translation: CASSLNRDSRFHEQYF. This sequence joins TRBV16 and TRBJ2-7; 7 bases are a match to TRBD1. Germline V CDR1 and CDR2: KGHSY, FQNENV. V shed 4 bases and J 5 bases; nucleotides not matched to a gene: 14. The CDR3 extends over 16 amino acids.

The V and J genes are TRBV29-1 and TRBJ2-7; possibly TRBD1 for D (5 bases). Per the germline V gene, CDR1 is SQVTM and CDR2 is ANQGSEA. The CDR3 extends over 11 amino acids. With 4 bases removed from V and 3 bases from J, the gap between germline ends came to 7 bases. The CDR3 DNA is TGCAGCGTTGGGACAAACTACGAGCAGTACTTC. Translated, it gives CSVGTNYEQYF.

This chain connects TRBV19 to TRBJ1-5; no clear D gene. Germline V gene lookup returns CDR1 LNHDA and CDR2 SQIVND (reference sequence). V was cut by 3 bases and J by 6 bases, with 6 bases left in between. CDR3 size: 12 residues. The CDR3 nucleotides read TGTGCCAGTAGTATTCGGGGTCAGCCCCAGCATTTT. This sequence encodes CASSIRGQPQHF.

Only a few counts were recorded for this clone. The chain carries TRBV6-5 and TRBJ1-1, with 9 bases identical to TRBD1. V gave up 4 bases and J gave up 11 bases; unmatched junction bases: 8. Per the germline V gene, CDR1 is MNHEY and CDR2 is SVGAGI. CDR3 length equals 13 residues. The CDR3 nucleotides are TGTGCCAGCAGTTCCTCAAGGGGGACAGGGGCTTTCTTT. Translation: CASSSSRGTGAFF.

The V call is TRBV9, the J call TRBJ2-1; 10 bases are a match to TRBD2. Germline V gives CDR1 SGDLS, CDR2 YYNGEE. The CDR3 loop spans 16 amino acids. J lost 8 bases, V lost 5 bases, and 13 bases had no gene match. CDR3 DNA: TGTGCCAGCAGTCTGAGCGGGAGGGCCACTTACCATGAGCAGTTCTTC. Protein product: CASSLSGRATYHEQFF.

The chain joins TRBV30 to TRBJ1-6; D might be TRBD1 (5 bases). The CDR3 totals 14 residues. The germline V and J ends were trimmed by 5 bases and 8 bases, with 16 bases remaining between them. The germline CDR1 and CDR2 sequences are GTSNPN and SVGIG (reference sequence). The CDR3, as DNA: TGTGCCTGGGCCAGGGTGGTTGGTGATTCACCCCTCCACTTT. As protein: CAWARVVGDSPLHF.

This clone has a handful of counts. The rearrangement joins TRBV15 to TRBJ2-1; 7 positions agree with TRBD2. The CDR3 runs to 19 residues. Germline CDR1 is LNHNV and CDR2 is YYDKDF (reference sequence). After removal of 0 bases from V and 0 bases from J, the junction contained 11 bases not matched to a gene. The CDR3 is CATSRDSGGPVSSYNEQFF. The CDR3 DNA reads TGTGCCACCAGCAGAGATTCGGGAGGCCCCGTAAGCTCCTACAATGAGCAGTTCTTC.

This chain joins TRBV9 and TRBJ1-3; perhaps TRBD1 as D (6 bases). Germline CDR1 is SGDLS and CDR2 is YYNGEE. Trimming stripped 3 bases from V and 2 bases from J, with 9 bases between. This CDR3 is built from 14 residues. The CDR3 region is CASSATGTGNTIYF. CDR3 sequence (DNA): TGTGCCAGCAGCGCTACAGGGACTGGAAACACCATATATTTT.

The chain recombines TRBV25-1 with TRBJ1-2, with a tentative D call TRBD1 (5 bases). CDR1 MGHDK and CDR2 SYGVNS come from the germline V gene. The CDR3 length is 13 residues. The V and J ends lost 5 bases and 6 bases respectively, with 13 bases between them. The chain's CDR3 is CASSPGLVNGYTF. The CDR3 DNA sequence: TGTGCCAGCAGTCCAGGGTTAGTCAATGGCTACACCTTC.

This clone came up a few times. This chain connects TRBV2 to TRBJ2-1; maybe TRBD2 (5 bases). V lost 3 bases and J lost 0, with 9 bases in between. The V gene's germline CDR1 is SNHLY and CDR2 FYNNEI. The CDR3 covers 15 residues. CDR3 sequence reads: CASSEQRSSYNEQFF. The DNA of the CDR3 is TGTGCCAGCAGTGAGCAGCGGAGCTCCTACAATGAGCAGTTCTTC.

The gene calls are TRBV27 and TRBJ2-1; 8 nucleotides agree with TRBD2. The V gene's germline CDR1 is MNHEY and CDR2 SMNVEV (reference sequence). V dropped 8 bases and J dropped 2; count of bases not matched to a gene: 8. This CDR3 comprises 15 residues. CDR3 sequence (DNA): TGTGCCAGCTCGGGGACGGGACTAGCCTACAATGAGCAGTTCTTC. Translated: CASSGTGLAYNEQFF.

The chain joins TRBV6-6 to TRBJ2-3, with a possible D match to TRBD2 (6 bases). With 7 bases removed from V and 5 bases from J, the gap between germline ends came to 13 bases. Germline V CDR1 and CDR2: MNHNY, SVGAGI (reference sequence). The CDR3 spans 13 residues. CDR3 sequence: CASTAYGGDTQYF. As DNA, the CDR3 is TGTGCCAGCACCGCTTACGGGGGAGATACGCAGTATTTT.

The chain joins TRBV10-2 to TRBJ2-1; 9 bases are shared with TRBD2. Losses at the gene ends were 4 bases for V and 10 bases for J; bases not matched to a gene: 5. The germline CDR1 and CDR2 sequences are WSHSY and SAAADI. The CDR3 totals 13 residues. The CDR3 here is CASSGTSALEQFF. The CDR3 nucleotides are TGCGCCAGCAGTGGGACTAGCGCCCTGGAGCAGTTCTTC.

The V gene is TRBV19, the J gene TRBJ2-5; TRBD1 matches at 10 bases. The V gene end was trimmed by 10 bases and the J gene end by 7 bases; junction bases not matched to a gene: 6. The germline gives CDR1 LNHDA, CDR2 SQIVND (reference sequence). This CDR3 has 12 residues. This CDR3 reads CATLGQGGTQYF. The CDR3 DNA is TGTGCCACCCTCGGACAGGGGGGGACCCAGTACTTC.

This chain joins TRBV5-1 and TRBJ2-3; maybe TRBD1 (6 bases). Germline values: CDR1 SGHRS, CDR2 YFSETQ. Deletions cut 9 bases from V and 1 base from J, with 18 bases between. There are 15 residues in the CDR3. CDR3: CATAILGAGTDTQYF. The CDR3 bases are TGCGCCACGGCGATACTGGGGGCTGGCACAGATACGCAGTATTTT.